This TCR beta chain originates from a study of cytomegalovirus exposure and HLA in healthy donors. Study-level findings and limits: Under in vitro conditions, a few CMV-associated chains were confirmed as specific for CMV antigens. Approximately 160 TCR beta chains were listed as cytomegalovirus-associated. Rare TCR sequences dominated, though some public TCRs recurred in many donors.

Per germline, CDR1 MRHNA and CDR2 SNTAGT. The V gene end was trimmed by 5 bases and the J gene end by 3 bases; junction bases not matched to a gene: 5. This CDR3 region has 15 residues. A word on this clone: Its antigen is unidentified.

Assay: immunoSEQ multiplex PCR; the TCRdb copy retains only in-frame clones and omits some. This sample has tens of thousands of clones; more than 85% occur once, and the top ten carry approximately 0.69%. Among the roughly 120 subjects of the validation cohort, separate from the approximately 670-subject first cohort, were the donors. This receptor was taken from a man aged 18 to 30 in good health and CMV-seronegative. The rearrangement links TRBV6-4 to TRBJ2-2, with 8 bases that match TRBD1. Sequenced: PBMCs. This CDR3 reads CASSPGQVYTGELFF. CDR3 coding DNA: TGTGCCAGCAGTCCGGGACAGGTATACACCGGGGAGCTGTTTTTT.